Shown below are 27 T cell receptor beta chains from a single sample sequenced in a study of cytomegalovirus exposure and HLA in healthy donors. Vbeta (60) and Jbeta (13) primers were used in the PCR. TCRdb's table, derived via immunoSEQ multiplex PCR, lists solely in-frame clones and lacks some. The table has over 110,000 clones, approximately 80% seen once. The sample consisted of PBMCs. The receptors come from a woman aged 18-30 years in good health and CMV-seropositive.

The chain employs TRBV11-2 and TRBJ2-1, with D perhaps matching TRBD1 (5 bases). The CDR3 extends over 13 amino acids. Trimming removed 2 bases from V and 10 bases from J, with 12 bases in between. CDR1 SGHAT and CDR2 FQNNGV come from the germline V gene. CDR3 sequence reads: CASSLTMGQEQFF. CDR3 coding DNA: TGTGCCAGCAGCTTAACGATGGGGCAGGAGCAGTTCTTC.

V and J are TRBV5-1 and TRBJ1-1; D remains unclear. CDR3 length: 14 amino acids. Germline CDR1 is SGHRS and CDR2 is YFSETQ. With 0 bases removed from V and 0 bases from J, the gap between germline ends came to 6 bases. For the CDR3, the DNA is TGCGCCAGCAGCTTGGACTCTATGAACACTGAAGCTTTCTTT. Encoded protein: CASSLDSMNTEAFF. The whole variable domain, remainder taken from reference TRBV5-1 and TRBJ1-1, is KAGVTQTPRYLIKTRGQQVTLSCSPISGHRSVSWYQQTPGQGLQFLFEYFSETQRNKGNFPGRFSGRQFSNSRSEMNVSTLELGDSALYLCASSLDSMNTEAFFGQGTRLTVV.

The V gene is TRBV27, the J gene TRBJ1-1, with D maybe TRBD1 (5 bases). The CDR3 runs 14 residues. V was pared by 6 bases and J by 0 bases, with 11 bases between. Germline V gene lookup returns CDR1 MNHEY and CDR2 SMNVEV (reference sequence). The CDR3 protein is CASSVRQLNTEAFF. In DNA, the CDR3 is TGTGCCAGCAGCGTTCGACAGCTGAACACTGAAGCTTTCTTT.

The chain carries TRBV10-3 and TRBJ2-7, with 8 bases aligning to TRBD1. CDR3 size: 15 residues. Trimming removed 2 bases from V and 1 base from J; junction bases left unmatched: 4. Germline V gene lookup returns CDR1 ENHRY and CDR2 SYGVKD. CDR3 residues: CAISEGDRGSYEQYF. The CDR3 region has the DNA TGTGCCATCAGTGAGGGAGACAGGGGTTCCTACGAGCAGTACTTC.

This clone has a handful of counts. This chain joins TRBV9 and TRBJ1-1, with 11 bases matching TRBD1. The CDR3 contains 13 residues. The V segment lost 3 bases and the J segment 11 bases; nucleotides outside the gene matches: 6. The germline V gene has CDR1 SGDLS and CDR2 YYNGEE. Here the CDR3 DNA reads TGTGCCAGCAGCGCGGGGACAGGGGGTCCGGCTTTCTTT. It is translated as CASSAGTGGPAFF.

This rearrangement joins TRBV18 to TRBJ2-1; tentative D call: TRBD2 (5 bases). Germline values: CDR1 KGHSH, CDR2 LQKENI. The CDR3 covers 14 residues. V lost 5 bases and J lost 6, with 14 bases in between. Here the CDR3 reads CASSSYSGINEQFF. The CDR3 DNA sequence: TGTGCCAGCTCATCCTACTCCGGGATCAATGAGCAGTTCTTC.

The table lists this clone with a few counts. The V call is TRBV7-8, the J call TRBJ2-7, with a weak D call TRBD1 (6 bases). The CDR3 loop spans 17 amino acids. Trimming shortened V by 0 bases and J by 4 bases, and 19 bases separated the two germline ends. The germline V gene encodes CDR1 SGHVS and CDR2 FQNEAQ. As DNA, the CDR3 is TGTGCCAGCAGCTTAGCGCAGGCCAGGGGTATTTCGTACGAGCAGTACTTC. Protein sequence: CASSLAQARGISYEQYF.

This clone was seen only a few times. This chain uses TRBV7-8 with TRBJ2-2; D unresolved. The CDR3 is 14 amino acids. V was cut by 1 base and J by 2 bases, with 5 bases left in between. Germline lookup yields CDR1 SGHVS and CDR2 FQNEAQ. The CDR3 coding sequence is TGTGCCAGCAGCTTAGGTTATAACACCGGGGAGCTGTTTTTT. This sequence encodes CASSLGYNTGELFF.

The gene calls are TRBV7-8 and TRBJ2-1, with TRBD2 identical over 9 bases. Germline loops: CDR1 SGHVS, CDR2 FQNEAQ. Losses at the gene ends were 1 base for V and 6 bases for J; bases not matched to a gene: 10. The CDR3 runs to 17 residues. CDR3 sequence reads: CASSLEGGGGAGNEQFF. The CDR3 DNA reads as TGTGCCAGCAGCTTAGAAGGGGGCGGGGGGGCAGGCAATGAGCAGTTCTTC.

V usage is TRBV27 and J usage is TRBJ1-5; 9 nucleotides match TRBD1. The CDR3 length is 17 residues. J gave up 4 bases and V 1 base, and 8 bases lay outside the gene matches. CDR1 and CDR2 from the germline V gene are MNHEY and SMNVEV (reference sequence). CDR3 protein: CASSLLSGTGSNQPQHF. The CDR3 bases are TGTGCCAGCAGTTTATTGTCCGGGACAGGGTCTAATCAGCCCCAGCATTTT.

This clone was counted a few times. This chain uses TRBV11-2 with TRBJ2-5; D unresolved. Germline-derived CDR1 and CDR2 are SGHAT and FQNNGV. This CDR3 is built from 14 residues. Trimming cost V 0 bases and J 5 bases, with 10 bases left between them. CDR3 residues: CASSLDAAVETQYF. The CDR3 DNA follows: TGTGCCAGCAGCTTAGATGCGGCAGTGGAGACCCAGTACTTC. Using reference TRBV11-2 and TRBJ2-5 for the parts outside the CDR3, the full variable domain is EAGVAQSPRYKIIEKRQSVAFWCNPISGHATLYWYQQILGQGPKLLIQFQNNGVVDDSQLPKDRFSAERLKGVDSTLKIQPAKLEDSAVYLCASSLDAAVETQYFGPGTRLLVL.

The chain carries TRBV2 and TRBJ2-7; TRBD1 agrees at 7 bases. Germline assignment: CDR1 SNHLY and CDR2 FYNNEI. There are 14 residues in the CDR3. Trimming cost V 6 bases and J 1 base; bases outside gene matches: 6. CDR3 in DNA: TGTGCCAGCAGGCAACAGGGGCCATCCTACGAGCAGTACTTC. It translates to CASRQQGPSYEQYF.

The rearrangement links TRBV5-6 to TRBJ2-7; no firm D call. V was clipped by 1 base and J by 7 bases, with 12 bases between them. The V gene's germline CDR1 is SGHDT and CDR2 YYEEEE. The CDR3 loop spans 13 amino acids. The CDR3 DNA is TGTGCCAGCAGCTTGAGCGCCTCTGGAGAGCAGTACTTC. It translates to CASSLSASGEQYF.

V gene TRBV11-2 combines with J gene TRBJ1-4; D perhaps matches TRBD1 (6 bases). The ends were cut back, 1 base at V and 3 bases at J, with 12 bases in the middle. The CDR3 spans 16 residues. CDR1 is SGHAT, CDR2 FQNNGV, per germline. In nucleotides, the CDR3 is TGTGCCAGCAGCTTAGGGCGCCAGGGGCCTAATGAAAAACTGTTTTTT. Protein: CASSLGRQGPNEKLFF. The entire variable domain, with the rest obtained from reference TRBV11-2 and TRBJ1-4, is as follows: EAGVAQSPRYKIIEKRQSVAFWCNPISGHATLYWYQQILGQGPKLLIQFQNNGVVDDSQLPKDRFSAERLKGVDSTLKIQPAKLEDSAVYLCASSLGRQGPNEKLFFGSGTQLSVL.

This clone was recorded a few times. The V and J genes are TRBV25-1 and TRBJ2-7; weak D call: TRBD2 (7 bases). CDR1 and CDR2 (germline): MGHDK, SYGVNS. CDR3 length: 13 amino acids. V shed 6 bases and J shed 4 bases, with 13 bases lying between them. CDR3 bases: TGTGCCAGCAGAGGGGGGGATAATTACGAGCAGTACTTC. Protein product: CASRGGDNYEQYF.

The rearrangement joins TRBV6-4 to TRBJ2-3; weak D call: TRBD2 (7 bases). This CDR3 has 14 residues. Deletions cut 2 bases from V and 5 bases from J, with 11 bases between. The germline V gene encodes CDR1 MRHNA and CDR2 SNTAGT. The CDR3 here is CASSDGGAGDTQYF. Written as DNA, the CDR3 is TGTGCCAGCAGTGACGGGGGGGCCGGAGATACGCAGTATTTT.

To note about this clone: The sample carries other DNA sequences with the same CDR3. This chain connects TRBV19 to TRBJ1-1; 9 bases match TRBD1. The CDR3 is made up of 14 amino acids. The V segment lost 2 bases and the J segment 2 bases; nucleotides outside the gene matches: 0. Per germline, CDR1 LNHDA and CDR2 SQIVND (reference sequence). The CDR3 here is CASSITGGNTEAFF. The DNA of the CDR3 is TGTGCCAGTAGTATAACAGGGGGCAACACTGAAGCTTTCTTT.

Notes on this clone: This CDR3 is also generated by other DNA sequences in the sample. V is TRBV28 and J is TRBJ2-5; D is ambiguous. This CDR3 spans 13 amino acids. Germline lookup yields CDR1 MDHEN and CDR2 SYDVKM. Trimming pared 3 bases from V and 2 bases from J, leaving 7 bases between. The CDR3 here is CASSLGRQETQYF. The CDR3 DNA follows: TGTGCCAGCAGTTTGGGCAGACAAGAGACCCAGTACTTC. Complete variable domain (other parts from reference TRBV28 and TRBJ2-5): DVKVTQSSRYLVKRTGEKVFLECVQDMDHENMFWYRQDPGLGLRLIYFSYDVKMKEKGDIPEGYSVSREKKERFSLILESASTNQTSMYLCASSLGRQETQYFGPGTRLLVL.

This sequence joins TRBV7-2 and TRBJ1-6, with a tentative D call TRBD1 (5 bases). Germline CDR1 and CDR2: SGHTA and FQGNSA. The CDR3 runs to 17 residues. The V end was cut by 1 base, the J end by 6 bases, with 16 bases between. The CDR3 here is CASSLEFQGLVNSPLHF. The DNA for the CDR3 is TGTGCCAGCAGCTTAGAATTTCAGGGACTAGTTAATTCACCCCTCCACTTT.

J is TRBJ2-7 and V is TRBV5-1, with no clear D. The length of the CDR3 is 16 residues. CDR1 and CDR2 from the germline V gene are SGHRS and YFSETQ. Trimming left V 4 bases short and J 0 bases short, with 17 bases between. In nucleotides, the CDR3 is TGCGCCAGCAGCGGCGGCACGCAGCTTAGCTCCTACGAGCAGTACTTC. Translating it yields CASSGGTQLSSYEQYF.

The V call is TRBV7-8, the J call TRBJ1-1; D not certain. The CDR3 length is 14 residues. The V and J ends lost 0 bases and 0 bases respectively, with 5 bases between them. CDR1 SGHVS and CDR2 FQNEAQ come from the germline V gene. The CDR3 reads CASSLAAVNTEAFF. The CDR3 DNA reads TGTGCCAGCAGCTTAGCGGCGGTGAACACTGAAGCTTTCTTT.

CDR3 coding DNA: TGTGCCAGCAGCACCCTGATCAGGGACTCTGGAAACACCATATATTTT. It is translated as CASSTLIRDSGNTIYF. The J gene is TRBJ1-3, the V gene TRBV5-8, with a tentative D call TRBD1 (5 bases). Germline CDR1 reads SGHTS; CDR2 reads YDEGEE. The CDR3 has 16 residues. V was shortened by 4 bases and J by 0 bases, with 14 bases between the two germline ends.

The chain joins TRBV27 to TRBJ1-5; the D is unclear. V was trimmed by 2 bases and J by 6 bases, leaving 5 bases between them. Germline V gene sequence: CDR1 MNHEY, CDR2 SMNVEV (reference sequence). This CDR3 has 12 residues. The CDR3 loop reads CASSLAGQPQHF. CDR3 sequence (DNA): TGTGCCAGCAGTTTAGCCGGTCAGCCCCAGCATTTT.

The chain employs TRBV7-2 and TRBJ1-2, with D tentatively TRBD1 (6 bases). Trimming cost V 7 bases and J 0 bases, with 15 bases left between them. Germline V gene data show CDR1 as SGHTA and CDR2 as FQGNSA. The CDR3 totals 15 residues. CDR3 loop: CASTMRQGSNYGYTF. CDR3 sequence (DNA): TGTGCCAGCACCATGAGGCAGGGGTCTAACTATGGCTACACCTTC. Complete variable domain (other parts from reference TRBV7-2 and TRBJ1-2): GAGVSQSPSNKVTEKGKDVELRCDPISGHTALYWYRQSLGQGLEFLIYFQGNSAPDKSGLPSDRFSAERTGGSVSTLTIQRTQQEDSAVYLCASTMRQGSNYGYTFGSGTRLTVV.

The J gene is TRBJ2-7, the V gene TRBV27, with TRBD1 matching over 9 bases. J was trimmed by 5 bases and V by 5 bases; bases with no gene match: 7. The CDR3 runs 14 residues. The germline V gene encodes CDR1 MNHEY and CDR2 SMNVEV (reference sequence). CDR3 in DNA: TGTGCCAGCAGTGGGTACAGGGGGCTGGACGAGCAGTACTTC. It yields the protein CASSGYRGLDEQYF.

V gene TRBV7-8 combines with J gene TRBJ1-6; 8 nucleotides align to TRBD1. J gave up 1 base and V 1 base, and 6 bases lay outside the gene matches. Germline lookup yields CDR1 SGHVS and CDR2 FQNEAQ. The CDR3 spans 18 residues. CDR3 sequence: CASSLGDRFISYNSPLHF. In DNA, the CDR3 is TGTGCCAGCAGCTTAGGGGACAGGTTCATTTCCTATAATTCACCCCTCCACTTT.

V and J are TRBV6-6 and TRBJ2-5; 9 positions match TRBD1. The CDR3 has 14 amino acids. Germline V gives CDR1 MNHNY, CDR2 SVGAGI (reference sequence). J was trimmed by 5 bases and V by 5 bases; bases with no gene match: 6. The DNA of the CDR3 is TGTGCCAGCAGTAGTGGGACAGGGCTGGAGACCCAGTACTTC. It encodes CASSSGTGLETQYF.